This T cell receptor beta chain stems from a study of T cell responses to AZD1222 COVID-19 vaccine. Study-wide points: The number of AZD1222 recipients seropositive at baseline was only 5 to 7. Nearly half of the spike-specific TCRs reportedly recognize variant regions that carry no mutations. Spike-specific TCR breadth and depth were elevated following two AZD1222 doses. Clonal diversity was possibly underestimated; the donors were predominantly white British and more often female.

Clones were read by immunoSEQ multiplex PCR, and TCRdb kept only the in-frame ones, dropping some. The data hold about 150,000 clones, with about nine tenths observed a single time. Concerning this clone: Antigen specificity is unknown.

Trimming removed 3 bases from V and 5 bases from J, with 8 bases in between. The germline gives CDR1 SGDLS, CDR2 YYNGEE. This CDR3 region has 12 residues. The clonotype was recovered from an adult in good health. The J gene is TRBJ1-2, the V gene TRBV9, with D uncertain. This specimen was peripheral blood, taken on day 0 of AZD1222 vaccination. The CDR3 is CASSGGPYGYTF. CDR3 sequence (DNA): TGTGCCAGCAGCGGAGGGCCTTATGGCTACACCTTC.